These 11 T cell receptor beta chains share one sample of origin, sequenced in a study of neurological immune-mediated disorders. Each CDR3 protein gets one entry after TCRdb re-called the 5' RACE reads with MiXCR. The top ten hold more than 6% of the sample, which has under 80,000 distinct CDR3 sequences, roughly 13% seen once. The sequencing sample was made of PBMCs. These receptors came from a woman in her forties or fifties in good health.

This clonotype was observed at least ten times. The chain links TRBV20-1 to TRBJ2-1, with a tentative D call TRBD1 (5 bases). Germline V CDR1 and CDR2: DFQATT, SNEGSKA (reference sequence). The CDR3 covers 13 residues. V lost 3 bases to trimming and J lost 7 bases, with 13 bases between them. The CDR3 DNA is TGCAGTGCTAGCAGGCCAGGACAAAATGAGCAGTTCTTC. This sequence encodes CSASRPGQNEQFF.

This clonotype was detected many times. V is TRBV7-2 and J is TRBJ2-1; the D gene could be TRBD1 or TRBD2 (5 bases each). The germline V gene encodes CDR1 SGHTA and CDR2 FQGNSA. The CDR3 sequence is 15 residues long. Trimming took off 5 bases at V and 6 bases at J, with 17 bases between the two ends. The CDR3, as DNA: TGTGCCAGCAGCCTCACCCGGGACGGCCTCAATGAGCAGTTCTTC. Encoded protein: CASSLTRDGLNEQFF.

The genes are TRBV2 and TRBJ2-7; 7 nucleotides agree with TRBD1. The germline V gene has CDR1 SNHLY and CDR2 FYNNEI. This CDR3 spans 13 amino acids. The V segment lost 7 bases and the J segment 0 bases; nucleotides outside the gene matches: 3. CDR3 residues: CASKQGSSYEQYF. DNA of the CDR3: TGTGCCAGCAAACAGGGGAGCTCCTACGAGCAGTACTTC.

Note on this clonotype: This may be a read error: a much more frequent sequence differs by one nucleotide. V gene TRBV11-2 combines with J gene TRBJ2-7, with no clear D. The V end lost 0 bases, the J end lost 7 bases, and 7 bases lay between the germline ends. Germline V CDR1 and CDR2: SGHAT, FQNNGV. The CDR3 is 12 amino acids. The CDR3 sequence is CASSLEPPEQYF. In DNA, the CDR3 is TGTGCCAGCAGCTTAGAACCCCCAGAGCAGTACTTC.

There are many counts of this clonotype. Here the CDR3 reads CASSFSGTGGYEQYF. CDR3 nucleotides: TGTGCCAGCAGTTTTTCCGGGACAGGGGGGTACGAGCAGTACTTC. The chain couples TRBV28 to TRBJ2-7, with 11 bases that match TRBD1. The length of the CDR3 is 15 residues. Germline CDR1 MDHEN, CDR2 SYDVKM. With 3 bases clipped from V and 4 bases from J, the junction kept 5 bases outside the gene matches.

Many counts were recorded for this clonotype. V gene TRBV5-1 combines with J gene TRBJ1-4; 7 nucleotides align to TRBD1. The CDR3 is 16 residues long. Germline CDR1 is SGHRS and CDR2 is YFSETQ. V lost 4 bases to trimming and J lost 3 bases; unmatched junction nucleotides: 9. The CDR3 protein is CASSEQGTLANEKLFF. CDR3 DNA: TGCGCCAGCAGCGAACAGGGGACTTTGGCTAATGAAAAACTGTTTTTT. Based on the CDR3 plus reference TRBV5-1 and TRBJ1-4, the full variable domain is KAGVTQTPRYLIKTRGQQVTLSCSPISGHRSVSWYQQTPGQGLQFLFEYFSETQRNKGNFPGRFSGRQFSNSRSEMNVSTLELGDSALYLCASSEQGTLANEKLFFGSGTQLSVL.

With respect to this clonotype: The germline gene is not matched at one end of the junction; a read error may be the cause. The chain carries TRBV7-2 and TRBJ2-5, with TRBD1 matching 7 bases. The CDR3 extends over 12 amino acids. Germline V gives CDR1 SGHTA, CDR2 FQGNSA. The CDR3 bases are TGTGCCAGCAGCTCCTACCGACAGGGTCGTTTCTTT. Protein: CASSSYRQGRFF. Based on the CDR3 plus reference TRBV7-2 and TRBJ2-5, the full variable domain is GAGVSQSPSNKVTEKGKDVELRCDPISGHTALYWYRQSLGQGLEFLIYFQGNSAPDKSGLPSDRFSAERTGGSVSTLTIQRTQQEDSAVYLCASSSYRQGRFFGPGTRLLVL.

This chain connects TRBV5-1 to TRBJ2-5; the match to TRBD1 covers 9 bases. Trimming took 0 bases from V and 2 from J; bases not matched to a gene: 2. The CDR3 extends over 15 amino acids. Germline V lookup: CDR1 SGHRS, CDR2 YFSETQ. In DNA, the CDR3 is TGCGCCAGCAGCTTGGTCGGGACAGGGCAAGAGACCCAGTACTTC. It is translated as CASSLVGTGQETQYF.

Many counts were recorded for this clonotype. The chain carries TRBV5-1 and TRBJ2-1; 12 bases agree with TRBD1. The germline CDR1 and CDR2 sequences are SGHRS and YFSETQ. The length of the CDR3 is 15 residues. With V trimmed by 8 bases and J by 10 bases, 13 bases remained unmatched. In nucleotides, the CDR3 is TGCGCCAGTACTAACTCCGGGACAGGGGGCGGAGAGCAGTTCTTC. Translating it yields CASTNSGTGGGEQFF.

At least ten counts were recorded for this clonotype. V and J are TRBV9 and TRBJ1-5; D perhaps matches TRBD1 (5 bases). V was trimmed by 3 bases and J by 5 bases, leaving 9 bases between them. CDR3 size: 13 residues. CDR1 and CDR2 from the germline V gene are SGDLS and YYNGEE. CDR3 in DNA: TGTGCCAGCAGCGCCGGGACCTATCAGCCCCAGCATTTT. This translates into CASSAGTYQPQHF.

In this sample, this clonotype turned up many times. The V gene is TRBV28, the J gene TRBJ2-7, with D perhaps matching TRBD1 (6 bases). The length of the CDR3 is 14 residues. The V gene's germline CDR1 is MDHEN and CDR2 SYDVKM. Between the trimmed V and J ends, which lost 7 bases and 0 bases, there was a span of 13 bases. In nucleotides, the CDR3 is TGTGCCAGCACCTCCGCGACAGGCTCCTACGAGCAGTACTTC. This codes for CASTSATGSYEQYF.